This T cell receptor beta chain emerged from a study of regulatory T cells in long-lasting Graves disease. The CDR3 is 16 amino acids. V shed 4 bases, J shed 5 bases, and the junction held 8 bases outside the gene matches. In germline, CDR1 is SNHLY, CDR2 FYNNEI. Overall study results and limits: What was studied was peripheral blood only, and not thyroid tissue.

This clonotype showed up many times. Its antigen is undetermined. The TCR beta library used iRepertoire HTBI primers with Arm-PCR amplification of CDR3. TCRdb redid the calling of the multiplex PCR reads with MiXCR, one entry per CDR3 protein. The sample lists some 370,000 distinct CDR3 sequences, roughly 20% occurring once. Time point of the sample: persistent/refractory GD, antithyroid drugs over 5 years with positive TRAb. The TCR library used RNA extracted from PBMCs. The patient group derived from an endocrinology department in Xi'an, China. The sample was peripheral blood mononuclear cells (PBMCs), taken when the disease was refractory, from a patient treated with antithyroid drugs. The receptor was derived from a female donor with Graves disease. V gene TRBV2 combines with J gene TRBJ1-4, with 9 bases lining up with TRBD1. CDR3 residues: CASSGGQGWNNEKLFF. CDR3 sequence (DNA): TGTGCCAGCAGTGGGGGACAGGGATGGAACAATGAAAAACTGTTTTTT.